This is a list of T cell receptor beta chains from one sample in a study of T cell repertoires in cytomegalovirus infection. TCRdb called the reads again in MiXCR, with one record for every CDR3 protein. The table has around 770,000 distinct CDR3 sequences, just under 30% seen once; the top ten hold around 13%. Which antigens these TCRs recognize remains unknown. Material: cultured CD8+ T cells from PBMCs, obtained from culture after CMV antigen stimulation. Receptors originate from a human donor in good health (CMV status not recorded). Some clones in this sample may be carry-over from other donors' samples. Each CDR3 is given with its conserved first and last residue. D genes are given only for firm matches. Clone size is stated in some rows and not others, as once, few, many or a class when expanded.

j_call | d_call | v_call | clone_size | cdr3_nt | cdr3_aa
TRBJ1-2 | . | TRBV7-6 | many | TGTGCCAGCAGCCGAACAGGGAATGGCTACACCTTC | CASSRTGNGYTF
TRBJ2-3 | . | TRBV27 | few | TGTGCCAGCAGTTTATCCTATTACCCAGATACGCAGTATTTT | CASSLSYYPDTQYF
TRBJ1-1 | TRBD1 | TRBV7-9 | many | TGTGCCAGCAGCCTTCGGACAGGGGTTGGGGAAGCTTTCTTT | CASSLRTGVGEAFF
TRBJ2-5 | TRBD2 | TRBV7-9 | many | TGTGCCAGCAGCCTAAGTTTCGCAGCGGGGCCGAAAGAGACCCAGTACTTC | CASSLSFAAGPKETQYF
TRBJ1-2 | . | TRBV27 | few | TGTGCCAGCAGTGCCGGCCCCCAGGTTGGCTACACCTTC | CASSAGPQVGYTF
TRBJ2-3 | . | TRBV19 | . | TGTGCCAGTAGTATGCAAGGGGGTAGAGCGCAGTATTTT | CASSMQGGRAQYF
TRBJ1-2 | TRBD1 | TRBV11-2 | . | TGTGCCAGCGGCCGCAGGGGGCTGAACTATGGCTACACCTTC | CASGRRGLNYGYTF
TRBJ2-1 | TRBD1 | TRBV7-6 | many | TGTGCCAGCAGCCGGGACAGTCTATCCTACAATGAGCAGTTCTTC | CASSRDSLSYNEQFF
TRBJ1-5 | TRBD1 | TRBV19 | . | TGTGCCAGTAGTACCCTCTGGACAGGGAGGGATCAGCCCCAGCATTTT | CASSTLWTGRDQPQHF
TRBJ1-2 | . | TRBV6-8 | . | TGTGCCAGCAGTTCCAAGGGGTTTCCTAACTATGGCTACACCTTC | CASSSKGFPNYGYTF
TRBJ1-1 | . | TRBV7-2 | many | TGTGCCAGCAGCCCCCCAGGGGAAGCTTTCTTT | CASSPPGEAFF
TRBJ1-1 | . | TRBV7-3 | few | TGTGCCAGCAGCTTAAAGGGGTATGGGACTGAAGCTTTCTTT | CASSLKGYGTEAFF
TRBJ2-1 | . | TRBV20-1 | . | TGCAGTGCGGGAGAAGGGGACTCGAACTCCTACAATGAGCAGTTCTTC | CSAGEGDSNSYNEQFF
TRBJ1-1 | TRBD1 | TRBV19 | few | TGTGCCAGTAGTATAGATCCCTGGACAGGGAGAATCACTGAAGCTTTCTTT | CASSIDPWTGRITEAFF
TRBJ1-1 | . | TRBV7-9 | . | TGTGCCAGCAGCTTAGAAGGGTCCCCTGAAGCTTTCTTT | CASSLEGSPEAFF
TRBJ1-1 | . | TRBV27 | once | TGTGCCAGCAGTTTACAGGCAGGGTTCACTGAAGCTTTCTTT | CASSLQAGFTEAFF
TRBJ2-2 | TRBD2 | TRBV4-1 | . | TGCGCCAGCCTCCCACGGGGGGCGAACACCGGGGAGCTGTTTTTT | CASLPRGANTGELFF
TRBJ2-3 | . | TRBV11-2 | . | TGTGCCAGCAGTATGGGCGGGTCTAGCACAGATACGCAGTATTTT | CASSMGGSSTDTQYF
TRBJ1-1 | TRBD1 | TRBV4-2 | many | TGTGCCAGCAGCCAAGATCTCGGGACAGGAAACACTGAAGCTTTCTTT | CASSQDLGTGNTEAFF
TRBJ2-3 | . | TRBV7-9 | few | TGTGCCAGCAGAACCGGCCAGGATACGCAGTATTTT | CASRTGQDTQYF
TRBJ1-1 | . | TRBV19 | . | TGTGCCAGTAGTACTTCTCAGGGAGTGGCTTTCTTT | CASSTSQGVAFF
TRBJ2-3 | TRBD2 | TRBV27 | few | TGTGCCTCCACGCAGGTGGGCGGGGGGGCCGGGGATACGCAGTATTTT | CASTQVGGGAGDTQYF
TRBJ1-2 | . | TRBV25-1 | . | TGTGCCAGCAGTCCCCAATTCATGGGACGGCTTAACTATGGCTACACCTTC | CASSPQFMGRLNYGYTF
TRBJ2-5 | . | TRBV7-8 | . | TGTGCCAGCAGCTCTCCTACGGGATTCAGGGAGACCCAGTACTTC | CASSSPTGFRETQYF
TRBJ2-3 | . | TRBV6-5 | few | TGTGCCAGCACCAAACGGGCCTCGGCGGCGGATACGCAGTATTTT | CASTKRASAADTQYF
TRBJ1-1 | . | TRBV15 | . | TGTGCCACCAGCAGAGGGGAACACACTGAAGCTTTCTTT | CATSRGEHTEAFF
TRBJ2-6 | . | TRBV12-5 | . | TGTGCTAGTGGTTTGGGCGGCGTCGGGAGCTCTGGGGCCAACGTCCTGACTTTC | CASGLGGVGSSGANVLTF
TRBJ2-5 | TRBD1 | TRBV7-8 | few | TGTGCCAGCAGCTATGGGACAGAATTCAAAGAGACCCAGTACTTC | CASSYGTEFKETQYF
TRBJ2-1 | . | TRBV6-8 | once | TGTGCCAGCAGTTCTCTGACAGTCCACAATGAGCAGTTCTTC | CASSSLTVHNEQFF
TRBJ1-2 | . | TRBV5-4 | . | TGTGCCAGCAGCTTGGAGTCCAACCCCTACTATGGCTACACCTTC | CASSLESNPYYGYTF
TRBJ2-2 | TRBD2 | TRBV2 | . | TGTGCCAGCAGTGACTCCCTAGAACTAGCGGGGCTCGACGGGGAGCTGTTTTTT | CASSDSLELAGLDGELFF
TRBJ1-3 | . | TRBV12-3/TRBV12-4 | medium-sized | TGTGCCAGCAGTCCGGGACTCGCTGAGCCTGGAAACACCATATATTTT | CASSPGLAEPGNTIYF
TRBJ2-1 | TRBD2 | TRBV9 | few | TGTGCCAGCAGCGTAGGAGGCGGGGGAGCCTACAATGAGCAGTTCTTC | CASSVGGGGAYNEQFF
TRBJ2-1 | TRBD2 | TRBV6-4 | few | TGTGCCAGCAGTGTAGCGGGGGGAGCCTACAATGAGCAGTTCTTC | CASSVAGGAYNEQFF
TRBJ2-1 | . | TRBV5-1 | . | TGCGCCAGCAGCTTGGGCTCCACGGCCGACTACAATGAGCAGTTCTTC | CASSLGSTADYNEQFF
TRBJ1-1 | . | TRBV7-8 | few | TGTGCCAGCAGCTTAGCGCGAGTCGCAGGGCCTATGGGCACTGAAGCTTTCTTT | CASSLARVAGPMGTEAFF
TRBJ2-3 | . | TRBV13 | few | TGTGCCAGCGAGAGGGACCCAGATACGCAGTATTTT | CASERDPDTQYF
TRBJ2-2 | . | TRBV7-6 | . | TGTGCCAGCAGCTGGACAGCCGTTAACACCGGGGAGCTGTTTTTT | CASSWTAVNTGELFF
TRBJ1-5 | . | TRBV2 | few | TGTGCCAGCAGTGAAAGGGGGGATCAGCCCCAGCATTTT | CASSERGDQPQHF
TRBJ2-5 | . | TRBV10-3 | . | TGTGCCATCAGTGAGTCTCGGGGATCGGAGACCCAGTACTTC | CAISESRGSETQYF
TRBJ2-1 | TRBD2 | TRBV2 | . | TGTGCCAGCAGTGAATGGGCTAGCGGCAACAATGAGCAGTTCTTC | CASSEWASGNNEQFF
TRBJ1-5 | . | TRBV6-6 | . | TGTGCCAGCAGTCCCGACACAGACAATCAGCCCCAGCATTTT | CASSPDTDNQPQHF
TRBJ1-2 | TRBD1 | TRBV6-1 | . | TGTGCCACCGGGACAGGCGACTATGGCTACACCTTC | CATGTGDYGYTF
TRBJ1-2 | TRBD1 | TRBV7-3 | many | TGTGCCGGAGTCCTCGGGACAGTCTATGGCTACACCTTC | CAGVLGTVYGYTF
TRBJ1-3 | . | TRBV27 | few | TGTGCCAGCAGTTATGGCTTGCCCGGTCTTGGAAACACCATATATTTT | CASSYGLPGLGNTIYF
TRBJ1-5 | TRBD1 | TRBV13 | . | TGTGCCAGCAGCCCGGGACAGGGAAAGCATCAGCCCCAGCATTTT | CASSPGQGKHQPQHF
TRBJ1-2 | . | TRBV29-1 | many | TGCAGCGGAGATGGCTACACCTTC | CSGDGYTF
TRBJ1-2 | TRBD1 | TRBV29-1 | . | TGCAGCGTTGATAGGGACAGGGAGTCGTGGGGCTACACCTTC | CSVDRDRESWGYTF
TRBJ2-1 | . | TRBV4-1 | . | TGTGCCAGCAGCCAAGAGGGACCGCCATCCTACAATGAGCAGTTCTTC | CASSQEGPPSYNEQFF
TRBJ2-5 | TRBD1 | TRBV4-3 | . | TGCGCCAGCAGCCAAGTCACAGGGGCGGAGACCCAGTACTTC | CASSQVTGAETQYF
TRBJ2-3 | TRBD2 | TRBV6-1 | . | TGTGCCAGCAGTGAAAGAAAAGCGGGGAGGACAGATACGCAGTATTTT | CASSERKAGRTDTQYF